The rows below give T cell receptor beta chains drawn from one sample of a study of T cells in Graves' hyperthyroidism and ophthalmopathy. TCRdb reprocessed the multiplex PCR reads via MiXCR and lists one record per CDR3 protein. The sample contains under 250,000 distinct CDR3 sequences, approximately 24% of which appear only once. The specimen was blood. All receptors derive from a woman between 40 and 55 years old with Graves' ophthalmopathy. The CDR3 runs from the conserved cysteine through the conserved F or W. The D gene is left open where the match is weak. Size is stated for part of the rows, as once, few or many counts, or as a class when the clone is expanded.

D gene,clone size,J gene,V gene,CDR3 protein,CDR3 DNA
.,.,TRBJ2-2,TRBV6-1,CASIIGLATGELFF,TGTGCCAGCATCATAGGACTGGCCACCGGGGAGCTGTTTTTT
.,.,TRBJ1-1,TRBV7-2,CASSLEVQAPEAFF,TGTGCCAGCAGCTTAGAGGTGCAGGCGCCTGAAGCTTTCTTT
.,many,TRBJ2-7,TRBV28,CASGLYHYEQYF,TGTGCCAGCGGGTTGTATCACTACGAGCAGTACTTC
TRBD1,many,TRBJ1-2,TRBV12-3/TRBV12-4,CASSFSTGYGYTF,TGTGCCAGCAGTTTCTCGACAGGGTATGGCTACACCTTC
TRBD1,many,TRBJ1-2,TRBV7-2,CASSLGDRGNYGYTF,TGTGCCAGCAGCTTAGGGGACAGGGGGAACTATGGCTACACCTTC
.,many,TRBJ1-2,TRBV29-1,CSVETQSYGYTF,TGCAGCGTTGAAACACAGAGCTATGGCTACACCTTC
TRBD1,.,TRBJ2-5,TRBV20-1,CSATGVAGEETQYF,TGCAGTGCCACAGGGGTGGCAGGGGAAGAGACCCAGTACTTC
.,many,TRBJ2-7,TRBV6-2/TRBV6-3,CASSYAPIGQRPYEQYF,TGTGCCAGCAGTTATGCCCCAATCGGACAGCGCCCCTACGAGCAGTACTTC
.,.,TRBJ2-4,TRBV28,CASSLPLATNPLAKNIQYF,TGTGCCAGCAGTTTGCCGCTAGCCACAAATCCCCTAGCCAAAAACATTCAGTACTTC
.,many,TRBJ1-2,TRBV2,CASSEWQYPLTTF,TGTGCCAGCAGTGAGTGGCAGTACCCCCTCACCACCTTC
.,few,TRBJ1-5,TRBV6-1,CASSERAPHQPQHF,TGTGCCAGCAGTGAACGGGCGCCCCATCAGCCCCAGCATTTT
TRBD1,few,TRBJ1-1,TRBV12-3/TRBV12-4,CASSSTGKGTEAFF,TGTGCCAGCAGTTCGACAGGGAAGGGGACTGAAGCTTTCTTT
TRBD1,many,TRBJ2-5,TRBV10-3,CAISASTGGETQYF,TGTGCCATCAGTGCTTCGACAGGGGGGGAGACCCAGTACTTC
TRBD1,many,TRBJ1-3,TRBV27,CANLTGEVGNTIYF,TGTGCCAACCTTACAGGGGAGGTTGGAAACACCATATATTTT
TRBD2,many,TRBJ2-5,TRBV24-1,CATSDPLSSGSAIPQETQYF,TGTGCCACCAGTGACCCTCTCTCTAGCGGGAGCGCCATACCCCAAGAGACCCAGTACTTC
TRBD1,.,TRBJ1-5,TRBV10-3,CAISRTGEDNQPQHF,TGTGCCATCAGTCGGACAGGGGAGGACAATCAGCCCCAGCATTTT
.,.,TRBJ1-1,TRBV2,CASSPSSGGGDTEAFF,TGTGCCAGCAGTCCCTCCTCCGGGGGCGGTGACACTGAAGCTTTCTTT
.,.,TRBJ2-2,TRBV15,CATSRGGMNTGELFF,TGTGCCACCAGCAGAGGTGGCATGAACACCGGGGAGCTGTTTTTT
.,.,TRBJ2-7,TRBV5-1,CASSPVGTSLYEQYF,TGCGCCAGCAGCCCGGTTGGGACTTCACTCTACGAGCAGTACTTC
.,many,TRBJ2-6,TRBV12-3/TRBV12-4,CASSPWDGRYSGANVLTF,TGTGCCAGCAGTCCTTGGGACGGACGATACTCTGGGGCCAACGTCCTGACTTTC
TRBD1,.,TRBJ1-2,TRBV27,CASSSTGTAPDGYTF,TGTGCCAGCAGTTCCACCGGGACAGCTCCGGATGGCTACACCTTC
.,many,TRBJ2-3,TRBV6-5,CASSPREDTQYF,TGTGCCAGCAGTCCCCGGGAAGATACGCAGTATTTT
TRBD1,few,TRBJ2-7,TRBV4-2,CASSQDRRDRSSYEQYF,TGTGCCAGCAGCCAAGATCGCCGGGACAGGAGTTCCTACGAGCAGTACTTC
.,.,TRBJ1-2,TRBV14,CASSRSLGGYGYTF,TGTGCCAGCAGCCGGAGCCTAGGAGGCTATGGCTACACCTTC
.,.,TRBJ1-1,TRBV20-1,CSATPPGVGTEAFF,TGCAGTGCCACCCCACCTGGTGTAGGCACTGAAGCTTTCTTT
TRBD2,many,TRBJ2-7,TRBV6-1,CASRGTSGAYEQYF,TGTGCCAGCAGAGGGACTAGCGGAGCCTACGAGCAGTACTTC
.,many,TRBJ2-2,TRBV3-1,CASSQETGFGNTGELFF,TGTGCCAGCAGCCAAGAGACGGGCTTCGGGAACACCGGGGAGCTGTTTTTT
TRBD1,many,TRBJ2-6,TRBV30,CAWSVLPYRGDSGANVLTF,TGTGCCTGGAGTGTCTTGCCGTACAGGGGGGACTCTGGGGCCAACGTCCTGACTTTC
.,.,TRBJ1-1,TRBV6-2/TRBV6-3,CASKTVGGTEAFF,TGTGCCAGCAAGACTGTAGGGGGAACTGAAGCTTTCTTT
.,many,TRBJ1-3,TRBV5-1,CASSLDVVLSGNTIYF,TGCGCCAGCAGCTTGGATGTCGTTCTCTCTGGAAACACCATATATTTT
.,many,TRBJ1-2,TRBV6-1,CASRPTGLNYGYTF,TGTGCCAGCAGACCCACAGGGCTGAACTATGGCTACACCTTC
.,many,TRBJ1-5,TRBV6-2/TRBV6-3,CASSYIGANQPQHF,TGTGCCAGCAGTTACATAGGGGCCAATCAGCCCCAGCATTTT
TRBD1,.,TRBJ2-7,TRBV6-4,CASRTSGQSSYEQYF,TGTGCCAGCAGAACATCGGGACAGAGCTCCTACGAGCAGTACTTC
.,many,TRBJ1-3,TRBV28,CAIEGSPGNTIYF,TGTGCCATTGAGGGGTCTCCTGGAAACACCATATATTTT
.,.,TRBJ1-5,TRBV18,CASSPLPRTDSNQPQHF,TGTGCCAGCTCACCACTCCCCCGGACGGATAGCAATCAGCCCCAGCATTTT
.,few,TRBJ1-5,TRBV19,CASSGGLNLLSNQPQHF,TGTGCCAGTAGTGGGGGTCTTAATCTCCTTAGCAATCAGCCCCAGCATTTT
.,.,TRBJ1-2,TRBV20-1,CSARVGAADYTF,TGCAGTGCTAGAGTGGGTGCAGCTGACTACACCTTC
TRBD1,many,TRBJ1-5,TRBV28,CASSPRTGNQPQHF,TGTGCCAGCAGTCCCCGGACAGGGAATCAGCCCCAGCATTTT
.,.,TRBJ2-7,TRBV6-1,CASSRGTEGGQYF,TGTGCCAGCAGTCGTGGGACGGAGGGAGGGCAGTACTTC
TRBD2,many,TRBJ2-7,TRBV18,CASSPPGRPEYEQYF,TGTGCCAGCTCACCACCCGGGAGGCCCGAATACGAGCAGTACTTC
TRBD1,many,TRBJ2-5,TRBV6-1,CASSQAAGGSQETQYF,TGTGCCAGCAGTCAAGCGGCAGGGGGCAGCCAAGAGACCCAGTACTTC
.,many,TRBJ1-5,TRBV27,CASSLSWRQLQHF,TGTGCCAGCAGTTTATCGTGGAGACAGCTCCAGCATTTT
TRBD2,.,TRBJ2-7,TRBV15,CATSSEKTSGVYEQYF,TGTGCCACCAGCAGTGAAAAGACTAGCGGAGTCTACGAGCAGTACTTC
.,many,TRBJ1-2,TRBV19,CASSSQGAGSYGYTF,TGTGCCAGTAGTTCGCAGGGCGCGGGGAGCTATGGCTACACCTTC
.,many,TRBJ2-2,TRBV28,CASSPQFLSGELFF,TGTGCCAGCAGTCCCCAGTTTCTGAGCGGGGAGCTGTTTTTT
.,many,TRBJ2-7,TRBV6-5,CASSQGRGVYEQYF,TGTGCCAGCAGCCAGGGGCGCGGGGTTTACGAGCAGTACTTC
.,many,TRBJ2-6,TRBV15,CATSRESGAQGANVLTF,TGTGCCACCAGCAGAGAGTCAGGGGCGCAAGGGGCCAACGTCCTGACTTTC
.,.,TRBJ1-6,TRBV12-3/TRBV12-4,CASSFGREAPLHF,TGTGCCAGCAGTTTTGGCAGGGAGGCACCCCTCCACTTT
.,many,TRBJ2-5,TRBV10-3,CAISDSGAGELGETQYF,TGTGCCATCAGTGACTCGGGGGCAGGAGAATTGGGAGAGACCCAGTACTTC
.,few,TRBJ2-7,TRBV6-1,CASSEARLLTTNEQYF,TGTGCCAGCAGTGAAGCGAGACTACTAACTACTAACGAGCAGTACTTC
.,many,TRBJ2-5,TRBV10-2,CASGLAGDETQYF,TGCGCCAGCGGGCTAGCAGGAGACGAGACCCAGTACTTC